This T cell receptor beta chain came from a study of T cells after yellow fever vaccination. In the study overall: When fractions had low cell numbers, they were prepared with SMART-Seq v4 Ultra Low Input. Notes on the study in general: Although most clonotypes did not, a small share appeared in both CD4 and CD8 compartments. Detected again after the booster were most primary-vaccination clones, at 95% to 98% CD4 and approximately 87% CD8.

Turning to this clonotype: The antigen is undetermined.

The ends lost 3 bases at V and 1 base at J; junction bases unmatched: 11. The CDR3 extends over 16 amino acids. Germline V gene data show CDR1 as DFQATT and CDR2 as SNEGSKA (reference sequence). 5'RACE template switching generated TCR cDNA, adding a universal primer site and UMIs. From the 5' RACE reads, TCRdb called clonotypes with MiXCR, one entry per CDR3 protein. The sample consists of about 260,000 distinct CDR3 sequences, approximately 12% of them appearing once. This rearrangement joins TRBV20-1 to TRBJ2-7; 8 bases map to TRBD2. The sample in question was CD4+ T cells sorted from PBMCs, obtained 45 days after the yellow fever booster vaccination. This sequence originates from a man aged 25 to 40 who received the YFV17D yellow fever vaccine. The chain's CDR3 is CSASGRASWISYEQYF. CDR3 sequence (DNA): TGCAGTGCTAGCGGGAGGGCCTCTTGGATATCCTACGAGCAGTACTTC.